These 15 T cell receptor beta chains were all obtained from the same sample, sequenced in a study of T cells after yellow fever vaccination. One entry per CDR3 protein, called by TCRdb with MiXCR from the 5' RACE reads. This table has 110,000 or so distinct CDR3 sequences, about 6.8% appearing once. Material: CD4+ T cells sorted from PBMCs, obtained approximately 47 days after the first yellow fever vaccination. These receptors were obtained from a man between 18 and 35 years old who received the YFV17D yellow fever vaccine.

The sample holds many counts of this clonotype. The rearrangement links TRBV7-6 to TRBJ2-5; D uncertain. CDR1 SGHVS and CDR2 FNYEAQ come from the germline V gene. The CDR3 has 13 amino acids. V was shortened by 3 bases and J by 1 base, with 6 bases between the two germline ends. The CDR3 region has the DNA TGTGCCAGCAGCTTGAGAATCCAAGAGACCCAGTACTTC. This sequence encodes CASSLRIQETQYF.

This clonotype was seen many times. The rearrangement joins TRBV20-1 to TRBJ2-5; tentatively, D is TRBD2 (5 bases). The CDR3 is 14 residues long. The V gene lost 5 bases and the J gene lost 1 base, with 14 bases spanning the gap. CDR1 is DFQATT and CDR2 is SNEGSKA in the germline V gene (reference sequence). The CDR3 DNA reads TGCAGTGCTTTCAACTCGGGGTTCCAAGAGACCCAGTACTTC. Its translation is CSAFNSGFQETQYF.

This clonotype was seen many times. The CDR3 DNA sequence: TGTGCCAGCAGCCCCGGAGATAGCGCATACGAGCAGTACTTC. Its protein product is CASSPGDSAYEQYF. This sequence joins TRBV3-1 and TRBJ2-7, with a possible D match to TRBD2 (5 bases). The V gene lost 4 bases and the J gene lost 4 bases, with 14 bases spanning the gap. Germline V CDR1 and CDR2: LGHDT, YNNKEL (reference sequence). The length of the CDR3 is 14 residues.

This clonotype appeared many times. This chain connects TRBV12-3 or TRBV12-4 to TRBJ2-7; TRBD2 agrees at 9 bases. Germline trimming cut 3 bases from V and 3 bases from J; bases unmatched to any gene: 3. This CDR3 spans 14 amino acids. The CDR3 nucleotides are TGTGCCAGCAGTTTGCGGGGGGGTCTCTACGAGCAGTACTTC. Residues: CASSLRGGLYEQYF.

This clonotype occurred many times. This chain joins TRBV12-3 or TRBV12-4 and TRBJ1-2, with TRBD1 matching over 7 bases. This CDR3 has 13 amino acids. After removal of 6 bases from V and 5 bases from J, the junction contained 6 bases not matched to a gene. The CDR3 protein is CASSPQGRYGYTF. The DNA for the CDR3 is TGTGCCAGCAGCCCACAGGGGAGGTATGGCTACACCTTC.

This clonotype was recorded at least ten times. The DNA of the CDR3 is TGCAGTGCTAGAGATCTGAGTGGAGAGACCCAGTACTTC. Amino acid sequence: CSARDLSGETQYF. The chain carries TRBV20-1 and TRBJ2-5, with D hard to call. The V and J ends lost 0 bases and 4 bases respectively, with 9 bases between them. The CDR3 has 13 residues. Germline V CDR1 and CDR2: DFQATT, SNEGSKA (reference sequence).

This clonotype appeared many times. Here the CDR3 reads CASSLRGSNEKLFF. As DNA, the CDR3 is TGTGCCAGCAGCTTACGGGGGTCTAATGAAAAACTGTTTTTT. This sequence joins TRBV5-6 and TRBJ1-4; D might be TRBD1 (5 bases). V was shortened by 2 bases and J by 3 bases, with 8 bases between the two germline ends. Germline CDR1 reads SGHDT; CDR2 reads YYEEEE. The CDR3 is made up of 14 amino acids. The full variable domain, with the rest looked up from reference TRBV5-6 and TRBJ1-4, is DAGVTQSPTHLIKTRGQQVTLRCSPKSGHDTVSWYQQALGQGPQFIFQYYEEEERQRGNFPDRFSGHQFPNYSSELNVNALLLGDSALYLCASSLRGSNEKLFFGSGTQLSVL.

The chain is built from TRBV7-9 and TRBJ2-1; TRBD1 might be the D (5 bases). The length of the CDR3 is 15 residues. V shed 2 bases and J shed 8 bases, with 16 bases lying between them. Germline V gene data show CDR1 as SEHNR and CDR2 as FQNEAQ (reference sequence). The CDR3 coding sequence is TGTGCCAGCAGCTTATATCACGCCAGGGTGGATGAGCAGTTCTTC. Encoded protein: CASSLYHARVDEQFF.

At least ten counts were recorded for this clonotype. The chain recombines TRBV30 with TRBJ2-7; D possibly corresponds to TRBD1 (5 bases). Germline V gene data show CDR1 as GTSNPN and CDR2 as SVGIG (reference sequence). V lost 3 bases and J lost 2, with 14 bases in between. The CDR3 covers 14 residues. The CDR3 DNA is TGTGCCTGGAGCGAAGGTCCAGGGCCCTACGAGCAGTACTTC. Encoded protein: CAWSEGPGPYEQYF.

The CDR3 DNA reads TGTGCCAGTACCCCACTAGCGGGGAGGACAGATACGCAGTATTTT. This translates into CASTPLAGRTDTQYF. The chain carries TRBV19 and TRBJ2-3, with 10 bases that match TRBD2. The V gene end was trimmed by 7 bases and the J gene end by 3 bases; junction bases not matched to a gene: 7. CDR3 length: 15 residues. Germline V gene sequence: CDR1 LNHDA, CDR2 SQIVND (reference sequence).

This clonotype was seen ten or more times. The CDR3 nucleotides read TGTGCCTGGAGTGGGCTAGCGGGGGGCGACTACAATGAGCAGTTCTTC. It translates to CAWSGLAGGDYNEQFF. The rearrangement joins TRBV30 to TRBJ2-1; the match to TRBD2 covers 11 bases. V trimming: 1 base; J trimming: 3 bases; junction bases outside the gene matches: 5. The CDR3 spans 16 residues. CDR1 and CDR2 from the germline V gene are GTSNPN and SVGIG (reference sequence).

This clonotype was counted many times. The CDR3 DNA is TGTGCCAGCAGTGATAGGTCCTTGTCGCCCTCCTACGAGCAGTACGTC. It yields the protein CASSDRSLSPSYEQYV. The chain is built from TRBV2 and TRBJ2-7; D uncertain. Between the trimmed V and J ends, which lost 3 bases and 0 bases, there was a span of 15 bases. Germline loops: CDR1 SNHLY, CDR2 FYNNEI. This CDR3 has 16 residues.

This clonotype was recorded at least ten times. The rearrangement uses TRBV7-9 and TRBJ2-2; 7 bases are shared with TRBD2. After removal of 5 bases from V and 6 bases from J, the junction contained 3 bases not matched to a gene. Germline lookup yields CDR1 SEHNR and CDR2 FQNEAQ (reference sequence). The CDR3 extends over 13 amino acids. The CDR3 protein is CASSTTSAGELFF. CDR3 nucleotide sequence: TGTGCCAGCAGCACCACTAGCGCCGGGGAGCTGTTTTTT.

This clonotype appeared many times. The chain combines TRBV5-1 with TRBJ1-1; 8 bases map to TRBD1. The length of the CDR3 is 16 residues. Trimming cost V 4 bases and J 5 bases; bases outside gene matches: 13. CDR1 and CDR2 (germline): SGHRS, YFSETQ. The CDR3 is CASSTKGTGPRTEAFF. Written as DNA, the CDR3 is TGCGCCAGCAGCACCAAAGGGACAGGTCCGCGGACTGAAGCTTTCTTT.

Ten or more counts support this clonotype. The V call is TRBV5-6, the J call TRBJ2-2, with D perhaps TRBD1 (6 bases). The CDR3 length is 15 residues. Between the trimmed V and J ends, which lost 0 bases and 6 bases, there was a span of 12 bases. From germline, CDR1 is SGHDT and CDR2 YYEEEE. The CDR3 sequence: CASSLGTTGPGELFF. CDR3 coding DNA: TGTGCCAGCAGCTTGGGAACTACAGGGCCCGGGGAGCTGTTTTTT.